This T cell receptor (beta chain) was identified during a study of T-cell memory formation after mild COVID-19. Study findings and constraints: Mainly CM and EM harbored the contracting CD4+ clones; mainly EMRA harbored the CD8+ ones.

TCRdb recomputed calls from the 5' RACE reads with MiXCR, one row per CDR3 protein. The table has about 320,000 distinct CDR3 sequences, more than 13% seen once; the top ten hold 20% to 25%. CDR1 and CDR2 from the germline V gene are SGHTA and FQGNSA. Germline trimming cut 3 bases from V and 8 bases from J; bases unmatched to any gene: 6. This CDR3 contains 14 residues. As to this clonotype: Its antigen is undetermined.

The chain uses TRBV7-2 and TRBJ2-3, with 9 nucleotides matching TRBD1. Sequencing was done on a sample of PBMCs or a T cell subset sorted from them (not recorded which). The TCR comes from a man aged 18-30 years who had mild COVID-19 (a few samples of this study predate the infection). Cell type and time point are not known. CDR3 in amino acids: CASSLDRGTSTQYF. CDR3 DNA sequence: TGTGCCAGCAGCTTGGACAGGGGCACGAGTACGCAGTATTTT.